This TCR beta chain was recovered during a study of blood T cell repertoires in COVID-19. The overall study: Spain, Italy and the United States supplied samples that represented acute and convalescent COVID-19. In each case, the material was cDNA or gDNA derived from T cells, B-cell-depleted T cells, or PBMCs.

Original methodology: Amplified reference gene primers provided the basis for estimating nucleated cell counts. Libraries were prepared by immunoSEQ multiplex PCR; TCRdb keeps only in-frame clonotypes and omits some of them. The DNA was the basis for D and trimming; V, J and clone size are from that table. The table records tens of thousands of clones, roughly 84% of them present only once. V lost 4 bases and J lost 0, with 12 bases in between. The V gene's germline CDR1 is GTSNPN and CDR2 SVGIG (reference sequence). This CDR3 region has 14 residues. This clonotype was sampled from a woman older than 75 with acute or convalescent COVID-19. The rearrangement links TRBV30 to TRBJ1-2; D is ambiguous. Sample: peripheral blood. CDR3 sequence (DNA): TGTGCCTGGAACTTGGCCGGAGCTAACTATGGCTACACCTTC. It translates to CAWNLAGANYGYTF.